This TCR beta chain appears in the sequencing data of a study of CD8+CD57+ T cells in acquired aplastic anemia. Study background: Yields of DNA that came from sorted CD4+ and CD8+ cells averaged approximately 3.5 ug.

For CDR3 and TCR beta VDJ profiling, genomic DNA was the template used. TCRdb reprocessed the reads via MiXCR and lists one record per CDR3 protein. This sample has 250,000 to 350,000 distinct CDR3 sequences; roughly three fifths occur once, and the top ten carry roughly 8%. Study findings and constraints: Patients had approximately 30 CD8+ CDR3 sequences in common with controls (the shared set). Controls did not differ significantly from patients in CD8+ Simpson's diversity.

The V gene's germline CDR1 is SGDLS and CDR2 YYNGEE. The CDR3 has 14 residues. Notes on this clonotype: Its antigen remains unidentified. One junction end disagrees with the germline gene, perhaps due to a read error.

The sequence came from a human donor with severe aplastic anemia or a healthy control (not recorded which). The J gene is TRBJ1-6, the V gene TRBV9; D gene ambiguous. The sequencing input was sorted CD4+, CD8+, or CD8+CD57+ T cells (not recorded which) from PBMCs. CDR3 amino acids: CASSVEHYNSPLLF. The DNA for the CDR3 is TGTGCCAGCAGCGTAGAACATTATAATTCACCCCTCCTCTTT.